The T cell receptor (beta chain) described here comes from a study of technical replicates of blood from a few donors. Generated by immunoSEQ multiplex PCR, the TCRdb table keeps only in-frame clones and is missing some. The sample lists about 94,000 clones; approximately 94% were seen once. CDR3 size: 13 residues. Trimming at V came to 2 bases and at J to 8 bases, leaving 8 bases not matched to a gene. Germline V gene data show CDR1 as GTSNPN and CDR2 as SVGIG (reference sequence). The receptor's source is a human donor in good health. Sequences were obtained from T cells isolated from PBMCs. V gene TRBV30 combines with J gene TRBJ1-2, with 7 nucleotides matching TRBD1. The CDR3 spells CAWSHGTVAGYTF. DNA of the CDR3: TGTGCCTGGAGTCACGGGACAGTAGCCGGCTACACCTTC.